This passage covers 32 T cell receptor beta chains from one sample sequenced in a study of molecular identifiers for immune sequencing clone quantification. TCRdb recomputed calls from the PCR reads with MiXCR, one row per CDR3 protein. The repertoire consists of about half a million distinct CDR3 sequences, with 25% occurring once and the leading ten covering about 0.75%. The sample was naive CD8+ T cells from blood, with Jurkat cell RNA spiked in. The subset was: FACS-sorted CD8+CD4-CCR7+CD45RA+ naive T cells. These receptors came from a human donor in good health. Some libraries in this study had Jurkat cell RNA spiked in.

Here the CDR3 reads CASSQDPDSSLNSGNTIYF. CDR3 bases: TGCGCCAGCAGCCAAGATCCGGACAGCTCCTTGAACTCTGGAAACACCATATATTTT. The J gene is TRBJ1-3, the V gene TRBV4-1; D perhaps matches TRBD1 (6 bases). Looked up from germline, CDR1 is MGHRA and CDR2 is YSYEKL. The CDR3 is 19 residues long. The V end was cut by 0 bases, the J end by 0 bases, with 18 bases between.

In its sample, this clonotype was seen once. The genes are TRBV9 and TRBJ2-2, with a tentative D call TRBD2 (6 bases). Per germline, CDR1 SGDLS and CDR2 YYNGEE. V dropped 2 bases and J dropped 0 bases, with 11 bases sitting between them. The CDR3 covers 16 residues. CDR3 in amino acids: CASSVTRGPNTGELFF. The CDR3 bases are TGTGCCAGCAGCGTGACGCGGGGCCCGAACACCGGGGAGCTGTTTTTT.

V usage is TRBV12-3 or TRBV12-4 and J usage is TRBJ1-1; possibly TRBD1 for D (5 bases). CDR3 length: 16 residues. Deletions cut 6 bases from V and 5 bases from J, with 22 bases between. CDR3 nucleotides: TGTGCCAGCAGCCAATCGGGAGTGAGCCGGGGGACTGAAGCTTTCTTT. Encoded protein: CASSQSGVSRGTEAFF.

This clonotype turned up a few times. The chain joins TRBV7-2 to TRBJ1-2, with D maybe TRBD1 (6 bases). Per the germline V gene, CDR1 is SGHTA and CDR2 is FQGNSA. The CDR3 is 16 amino acids. V was trimmed by 4 bases and J by 4 bases, leaving 19 bases between them. The CDR3 protein is CASSYWREGGIYGYTF. As DNA, the CDR3 is TGTGCCAGCAGCTACTGGCGTGAAGGGGGGATCTATGGCTACACCTTC.

This chain connects TRBV24-1 to TRBJ2-1, with 7 bases fitting TRBD1. Germline values: CDR1 KGHDR, CDR2 SFDVKD. With 5 bases clipped from V and 4 bases from J, the junction kept 7 bases outside the gene matches. CDR3 size: 15 residues. The CDR3: CATSGGTAAYNEQFF. The DNA for the CDR3 is TGTGCCACCAGTGGTGGGACAGCGGCTTACAATGAGCAGTTCTTC.

This clonotype appeared many times. This chain connects TRBV5-6 to TRBJ2-7; tentatively, D is TRBD1 or TRBD2 (5 bases each). Trimming pared 4 bases from V and 2 bases from J, leaving 16 bases between. CDR3 size: 15 residues. The germline CDR1 and CDR2 sequences are SGHDT and YYEEEE. The CDR3 region has the DNA TGTGCCAGCAGCCCTGGGACGGCCCTCACCTACGAGCAGTACTTC. Translated, it gives CASSPGTALTYEQYF.

The CDR3 DNA is TGCGCCAGCAGCTTGAGCAACCCAGGGTACACTGAAGCTTTCTTT. It is translated as CASSLSNPGYTEAFF. V gene TRBV5-1 combines with J gene TRBJ1-1; TRBD1 is a possible D gene (5 bases). The length of the CDR3 is 15 residues. V was trimmed by 1 base and J by 3 bases, leaving 13 bases between them. From germline, CDR1 is SGHRS and CDR2 YFSETQ. Full variable domain (outside the CDR3, taken from reference TRBV5-1 and TRBJ1-1): KAGVTQTPRYLIKTRGQQVTLSCSPISGHRSVSWYQQTPGQGLQFLFEYFSETQRNKGNFPGRFSGRQFSNSRSEMNVSTLELGDSALYLCASSLSNPGYTEAFFGQGTRLTVV.

This clonotype was picked up a small number of times. A much larger clonotype is one base distant, so this may be a read error. The CDR3 spells CASSLARASNRPQHF. The CDR3 DNA is TGTGCCAGCAGCTTAGCGAGGGCTAGCAATCGGCCCCAGCATTTT. V gene TRBV7-2 combines with J gene TRBJ1-5; D is ambiguous. The CDR3 is 15 residues long. Germline CDR1 reads SGHTA; CDR2 reads FQGNSA.

This chain joins TRBV3-1 and TRBJ2-2; D possibly corresponds to TRBD1 (6 bases). V lost 4 bases to trimming and J lost 4 bases, with 16 bases between them. This CDR3 is 16 amino acids long. CDR1 LGHDT and CDR2 YNNKEL come from the germline V gene (reference sequence). The CDR3 DNA reads as TGTGCCAGCAGCCGAAGAGCGAGGGGGTTCACCGGGGAGCTGTTTTTT. Translated: CASSRRARGFTGELFF.

A remark on this clonotype: A much larger clonotype is one base distant, so this may be a read error. DNA of the CDR3: TGTGCCAGCAGTGATATCCGGACAGGCGTAGCCGGGGAGCTGTTTTTT. Amino acids: CASSDIRTGVAGELFF. The chain couples TRBV2 to TRBJ2-2; the match to TRBD1 covers 7 bases. The CDR3 loop spans 16 amino acids. Trimming cost V 3 bases and J 6 bases; bases outside gene matches: 10. Germline V gene data show CDR1 as SNHLY and CDR2 as FYNNEI.

The CDR3 region has the DNA TGTGCCAGCAAAACCCCCTATGGCTACACCTTC. Protein product: CASKTPYGYTF. The V gene is TRBV6-1, the J gene TRBJ1-2; D ambiguous. The CDR3 contains 11 residues. The V and J ends lost 7 bases and 4 bases respectively, with 7 bases between them. CDR1 MNHNS and CDR2 SASEGT come from the germline V gene.

The rearrangement uses TRBV4-3 and TRBJ2-7; 8 nucleotides agree with TRBD1. V was pared by 3 bases and J by 3 bases, with 7 bases of the junction left unmatched. The CDR3 contains 15 residues. The germline gives CDR1 LGHNA, CDR2 YSLEER. CDR3 nucleotides: TGCGCCAGCAGCCATGACCGGGACAGGTTCTACGAGCAGTACTTC. Residues: CASSHDRDRFYEQYF.

A note on this clonotype: The junction and the germline gene differ at one end; a read error may be behind it. V gene TRBV6-6 combines with J gene TRBJ2-2; no clear D. Per the germline V gene, CDR1 is MNHNY and CDR2 is SVGAGI (reference sequence). This CDR3 spans 12 amino acids. The CDR3 nucleotides are TGTGCCCGCAGTTACGTTACTGGGGAGCTGTTTTTT. This codes for CARSYVTGELFF.

The rearrangement uses TRBV9 and TRBJ1-2, with a weak D call TRBD1 (5 bases). The length of the CDR3 is 15 residues. V gave up 3 bases and J gave up 6 bases, with 18 bases separating them. Germline-derived CDR1 and CDR2 are SGDLS and YYNGEE. CDR3 nucleotide sequence: TGTGCCAGCAGCGCCTACTCGACAGTATACCATGGCTACACCTTC. This codes for CASSAYSTVYHGYTF.

In its sample, this clonotype was seen a few times. V and J are TRBV11-2 and TRBJ1-1, with D tentatively TRBD1 (6 bases). The length of the CDR3 is 12 residues. Trimming left V 6 bases short and J 7 bases short, with 12 bases between. Germline lookup yields CDR1 SGHAT and CDR2 FQNNGV. The CDR3 is CASRAWGHEAFF. The CDR3 DNA reads as TGTGCCAGCAGGGCGTGGGGGCATGAAGCTTTCTTT.

At least ten counts were recorded for this clonotype. The gene calls are TRBV4-1 and TRBJ1-1, with a weak D call TRBD1 (6 bases). Germline V lookup: CDR1 MGHRA, CDR2 YSYEKL. V lost 4 bases to trimming and J lost 1 base, with 19 bases between them. The CDR3 covers 17 residues. Written as DNA, the CDR3 is TGCGCCAGCAGCCTACAGGGAGTCCTTGTCCGGAACACTGAAGCTTTCTTT. Its protein product is CASSLQGVLVRNTEAFF.

This clonotype was recorded at least ten times. J is TRBJ1-1 and V is TRBV6-4, with 7 nucleotides matching TRBD1. The CDR3 sequence is 13 residues long. Germline CDR1 MRHNA, CDR2 SNTAGT. Unmatched junction bases numbered 4, after V lost 5 bases and J lost 4 bases. This CDR3 reads CASSFYRGTEAFF. CDR3 coding DNA: TGTGCCAGCAGTTTTTACAGGGGCACTGAAGCTTTCTTT.

The table lists this clonotype with a few counts. In DNA form, the CDR3 reads TGTGCCAGCAGCTTAGCGCTCCCAGGGTCCACTGAAGCTTTCTTT. Residues: CASSLALPGSTEAFF. V is TRBV7-9 and J is TRBJ1-1; TRBD1 might be the D (5 bases). The CDR3 runs 15 residues. Germline-derived CDR1 and CDR2 are SEHNR and FQNEAQ (reference sequence). Between the trimmed V and J ends, which lost 0 bases and 4 bases, there was a span of 12 bases.

The chain links TRBV20-1 to TRBJ2-5, with TRBD2 matching over 8 bases. The junction had 14 bases not matched to a gene; V was cut back by 6 bases and J by 5 bases. The CDR3 is made up of 15 amino acids. Germline-derived CDR1 and CDR2 are DFQATT and SNEGSKA (reference sequence). CDR3 DNA sequence: TGCAGTGCCAAAGAGAGGCTAGCGGGCTACGAGACCCAGTACTTC. It translates to CSAKERLAGYETQYF.

A few counts support this clonotype. The J gene is TRBJ1-6, the V gene TRBV28, with D tentatively TRBD1 (5 bases). V was clipped by 3 bases and J by 10 bases, with 16 bases between them. Germline loops: CDR1 MDHEN, CDR2 SYDVKM. This CDR3 comprises 15 residues. CDR3 bases: TGTGCCAGCAGTTTGAGGTGGCAGGGTAGATCACCCCTCCACTTT. Its translation is CASSLRWQGRSPLHF.

At least ten counts were recorded for this clonotype. V and J are TRBV12-3 or TRBV12-4 and TRBJ2-3, with 10 bases fitting TRBD2. The CDR3 spans 15 residues. V lost 3 bases to trimming and J lost 2 bases; unmatched junction nucleotides: 2. CDR3 amino acids: CASSLSGRATDTQYF. Here the CDR3 DNA reads TGTGCCAGCAGTTTGAGCGGGAGGGCCACAGATACGCAGTATTTT.

This rearrangement joins TRBV27 to TRBJ2-7, with 10 positions matching TRBD2. Germline CDR1 MNHEY, CDR2 SMNVEV (reference sequence). The CDR3 covers 17 residues. V shed 1 base, J shed 2 bases, and the junction held 8 bases outside the gene matches. For the CDR3, the DNA is TGTGCCAGCAGTTTATTGTCTAGCGGGGGTCCTGCCTACGAGCAGTACTTC. This gives the protein CASSLLSSGGPAYEQYF.

This clonotype turned up a few times. J is TRBJ2-2 and V is TRBV19, with 12 bases aligning to TRBD1. From germline, CDR1 is LNHDA and CDR2 SQIVND (reference sequence). The CDR3 spans 16 residues. V lost 9 bases to trimming and J lost 6 bases; unmatched junction nucleotides: 11. CDR3 sequence: CASRGGDRGLSGELFF. The CDR3 DNA reads as TGTGCCAGCCGGGGAGGGGACAGGGGGCTGTCCGGGGAGCTGTTTTTT.

V gene TRBV5-1 combines with J gene TRBJ1-1, with 10 bases identical to TRBD1. Unmatched junction bases numbered 9, after V lost 4 bases and J lost 3 bases. Germline V gene sequence: CDR1 SGHRS, CDR2 YFSETQ. The CDR3 is 16 residues long. CDR3 residues: CASSTPGTGVYTEAFF. The CDR3, as DNA: TGCGCCAGCAGCACACCCGGGACAGGGGTTTACACTGAAGCTTTCTTT.

This clonotype has just a few counts. The CDR3, as DNA: TGTGCCAGTAGTATCGACCAGCTTGAAGCTTTCTTT. Amino acid sequence: CASSIDQLEAFF. V gene TRBV19 combines with J gene TRBJ1-1, with D unclear. This CDR3 has 12 residues. Per the germline V gene, CDR1 is LNHDA and CDR2 is SQIVND (reference sequence). V was shortened by 3 bases and J by 7 bases, with 9 bases between the two germline ends.

This clonotype has just a few counts. The chain couples TRBV28 to TRBJ1-2, with D unresolved. The CDR3 is 13 amino acids. From germline, CDR1 is MDHEN and CDR2 SYDVKM. V lost 7 bases to trimming and J lost 5 bases, with 14 bases between them. The CDR3 sequence is CASTWEGSYGYTF. For the CDR3, the DNA is TGTGCCAGCACCTGGGAGGGATCGTATGGCTACACCTTC.

This chain joins TRBV19 and TRBJ2-7, with 8 nucleotides matching TRBD1. Germline CDR1 and CDR2: LNHDA and SQIVND (reference sequence). The CDR3 sequence is 15 residues long. V trimming: 6 bases; J trimming: 9 bases; junction bases outside the gene matches: 16. CDR3 in amino acids: CASSPGTGPSLGQYF. DNA for the CDR3: TGTGCCAGTAGCCCCGGGACAGGACCCTCCCTGGGGCAGTACTTC.

The rearrangement uses TRBV7-6 and TRBJ2-5, with D possibly matching TRBD2 (8 bases). Trimming took 5 bases from V and 2 from J, leaving 21 bases between them. The CDR3 length is 17 residues. Germline CDR1 is SGHVS and CDR2 is FNYEAQ. The DNA for the CDR3 is TGTGCCAGCAGCCCACAGGGGCGCGGGGGGAAACAAGAGACCCAGTACTTC. It encodes CASSPQGRGGKQETQYF.

This clonotype has just a few counts. This chain uses TRBV20-1 with TRBJ1-5, with D unresolved. CDR3 length equals 14 residues. Deletions cut 5 bases from V and 5 bases from J, with 16 bases between. The germline V gene has CDR1 DFQATT and CDR2 SNEGSKA (reference sequence). The CDR3 coding sequence is TGCAGTGCTCCTTTCAGTGAGTCCGATCAGCCCCAGCATTTT. Translation gives CSAPFSESDQPQHF.

This clonotype turned up a few times. This chain connects TRBV19 to TRBJ2-2; TRBD1 matches at 8 bases. The CDR3 is made up of 17 amino acids. Germline assignment: CDR1 LNHDA and CDR2 SQIVND (reference sequence). Unmatched junction bases numbered 11, after V lost 3 bases and J lost 5 bases. This chain's CDR3 is CASSIEVGQGKTGELFF. In DNA, the CDR3 is TGTGCCAGTAGTATTGAAGTAGGACAGGGAAAGACCGGGGAGCTGTTTTTT. Full variable domain (remainder filled in from reference TRBV19 and TRBJ2-2): DGGITQSPKYLFRKEGQNVTLSCEQNLNHDAMYWYRQDPGQGLRLIYYSQIVNDFQKGDIAEGYSVSREKKESFPLTVTSAQKNPTAFYLCASSIEVGQGKTGELFFGEGSRLTVL.

This clonotype occurred a few times. The V call is TRBV27, the J call TRBJ2-3; D remains ambiguous. Germline V gene lookup returns CDR1 MNHEY and CDR2 SMNVEV (reference sequence). Deletions cut 7 bases from V and 1 base from J, with 12 bases between. The CDR3 length is 14 residues. The CDR3 sequence: CASMEDPGTDTQYF. In nucleotides, the CDR3 is TGTGCCAGCATGGAAGACCCTGGCACAGATACGCAGTATTTT.

A note on this clonotype: This likely came from a read error, as a far larger clone is one base away. The chain combines TRBV23-1 with TRBJ2-5; D perhaps matches TRBD2 (5 bases). TRBV23-1 carries the ORF label, with uncertain function. V was pared by 8 bases and J by 4 bases, with 11 bases between. The CDR3 is made up of 12 amino acids. The CDR3 spells CASGLEGETQYF. CDR3 DNA: TGCGCCAGCGGCCTTGAGGGAGAGACCCAGTACTTC.